The present TCR beta chain was sequenced within a study of neoadjuvant anti-PD-1 for oral cavity cancer. About the study: Non-progressing patients received a fourth nivolumab dose near day 43, then surgery on days 50-56.

Six replicates per PBMC sample, mostly from around 500 ng of genomic DNA. TCRdb's table, derived via immunoSEQ multiplex PCR, lists solely in-frame clones and lacks some. The top ten hold about 4.5% of the sample, which has about 9,400 clones, around 60% seen once. Sample time point: after neoadjuvant nivolumab, at surgical resection. This TCR derives from a person aged 40-85 years with oral cavity squamous cell carcinoma. Sequencing was performed on PBMCs, taken after nivolumab (anti-PD-1) treatment.

DNA of the CDR3: TGCGCCAGCAGCTTGGATGGAGGATACAATCAGCCCCAGCATTTT. Residues: CASSLDGGYNQPQHF. The chain couples TRBV5-1 to TRBJ1-5; D gene unclear. There are 15 residues in the CDR3. Germline assignment: CDR1 SGHRS and CDR2 YFSETQ. Deletions cut 0 bases from V and 3 bases from J, with 10 bases between.